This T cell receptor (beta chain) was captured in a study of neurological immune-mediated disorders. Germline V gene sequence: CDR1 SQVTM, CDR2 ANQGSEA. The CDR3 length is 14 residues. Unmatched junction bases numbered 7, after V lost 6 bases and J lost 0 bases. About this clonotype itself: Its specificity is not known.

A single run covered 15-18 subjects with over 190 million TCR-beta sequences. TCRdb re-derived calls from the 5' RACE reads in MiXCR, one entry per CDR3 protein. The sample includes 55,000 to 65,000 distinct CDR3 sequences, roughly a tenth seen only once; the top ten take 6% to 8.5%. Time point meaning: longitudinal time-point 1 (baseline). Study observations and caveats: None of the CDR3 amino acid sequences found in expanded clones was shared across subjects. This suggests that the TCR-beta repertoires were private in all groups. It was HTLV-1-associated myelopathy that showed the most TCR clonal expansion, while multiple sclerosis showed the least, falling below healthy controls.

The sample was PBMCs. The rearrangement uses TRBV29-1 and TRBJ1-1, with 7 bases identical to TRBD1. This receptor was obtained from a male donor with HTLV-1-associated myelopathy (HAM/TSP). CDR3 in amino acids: CSVYRGGVNTEAFF. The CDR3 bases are TGCAGCGTCTACAGGGGCGGAGTGAACACTGAAGCTTTCTTT.